What follows are 12 T cell receptor beta chains derived from one specimen sequenced in a study of T cells after yellow fever vaccination. TCRdb re-derived calls from the 5' RACE reads in MiXCR, one entry per CDR3 protein. The table records hundreds of thousands of distinct CDR3 sequences, around 3.6% of them present only once. The source material was PBMCs, sampled on the day of the yellow fever booster vaccination. These TCRs come from a man in his late teens or twenties who received the YFV17D yellow fever vaccine.

This clonotype was counted many times. This chain links TRBV15 with TRBJ1-6, with D uncertain. This CDR3 has 16 residues. V was shortened by 4 bases and J by 4 bases, with 14 bases between the two germline ends. CDR1 and CDR2 from the germline V gene are LNHNV and YYDKDF (reference sequence). The CDR3 region has the DNA TGTGCCACCAGCACCCCCTCGGGCAGGTATAATTCACCCCTCCACTTT. It translates to CATSTPSGRYNSPLHF.

The chain has TRBV5-4 and TRBJ1-2; unclear D gene. CDR3 length: 14 amino acids. The V gene lost 2 bases and the J gene lost 2 bases, with 10 bases spanning the gap. Germline-derived CDR1 and CDR2 are SGHNT and YYREEE (reference sequence). The CDR3 protein is CASSLFLSNYGYTF. The CDR3 DNA reads as TGTGCCAGCAGCTTATTCTTATCGAACTATGGCTACACCTTC.

In its sample, this clonotype was seen a few times. The CDR3 loop reads CASSFNGDFPNEQFF. In DNA, the CDR3 is TGTGCCAGCAGCTTCAACGGGGACTTCCCTAATGAGCAGTTCTTC. The genes are TRBV5-4 and TRBJ2-1; a weak D match, TRBD2 (6 bases). Trimming removed 2 bases from V and 7 bases from J, with 16 bases in between. The CDR3 runs 15 residues. Per the germline V gene, CDR1 is SGHNT and CDR2 is YYREEE (reference sequence). Using reference TRBV5-4 and TRBJ2-1 for the parts outside the CDR3, the full variable domain is ETGVTQSPTHLIKTRGQQVTLRCSSQSGHNTVSWYQQALGQGPQFIFQYYREEENGRGNFPPRFSGLQFPNYSSELNVNALELDDSALYLCASSFNGDFPNEQFFGPGTRLTVL.

This clonotype was detected many times. The CDR3 DNA reads as TGTGCCAGCAGTTTACAGGGTTACGAGCAGTACGTC. As protein: CASSLQGYEQYV. The chain combines TRBV28 with TRBJ2-7, with D perhaps matching TRBD1 (5 bases). V lost 2 bases, J lost 4 bases, and 6 bases lay in between. CDR3 length equals 12 residues. The V gene's germline CDR1 is MDHEN and CDR2 SYDVKM.

This chain uses TRBV2 with TRBJ1-1, with D perhaps matching TRBD1 (6 bases). Between the trimmed V and J ends, which lost 7 bases and 1 base, there was a span of 16 bases. Germline assignment: CDR1 SNHLY and CDR2 FYNNEI. The CDR3 has 15 amino acids. CDR3 protein: CASNPMGAGNTEAFF. DNA for the CDR3: TGTGCCAGCAACCCAATGGGGGCAGGGAACACTGAAGCTTTCTTT.

At least ten counts were recorded for this clonotype. The chain employs TRBV7-3 and TRBJ2-5; 10 bases agree with TRBD2. The V gene's germline CDR1 is SGHTA and CDR2 FQGTGA. The V gene end was trimmed by 8 bases and the J gene end by 5 bases; junction bases not matched to a gene: 20. This CDR3 region has 18 residues. CDR3 sequence: CASARAPGSGGAEETQYF. For the CDR3, the DNA is TGTGCCAGCGCCCGGGCCCCCGGAAGCGGGGGGGCAGAGGAGACCCAGTACTTC.

This clonotype has more than one count but fewer than ten. This sequence joins TRBV11-1 and TRBJ1-1; TRBD1 is a possible D gene (5 bases). Trimming stripped 5 bases from V and 2 bases from J, with 15 bases between. From germline, CDR1 is SGHAT and CDR2 FQDESV (reference sequence). CDR3 length equals 15 residues. Here the CDR3 reads CASSPRGGFNTEAFF. The CDR3 region has the DNA TGTGCCAGCAGCCCCCGGGGGGGTTTTAACACTGAAGCTTTCTTT. The complete variable domain, with remaining parts taken from reference TRBV11-1 and TRBJ1-1, reads EAEVAQSPRYKITEKSQAVAFWCDPISGHATLYWYRQILGQGPELLVQFQDESVVDDSQLPKDRFSAERLKGVDSTLKIQPAELGDSAMYLCASSPRGGFNTEAFFGQGTRLTVV.

Many counts were recorded for this clonotype. The chain carries TRBV7-2 and TRBJ1-1, with D hard to call. The CDR3 runs 14 residues. Per the germline V gene, CDR1 is SGHTA and CDR2 is FQGNSA. V shed 3 bases and J shed 0 bases, with 8 bases lying between them. The CDR3 loop is CASSFVSVNTEAFF. The CDR3 DNA reads as TGTGCCAGCAGCTTCGTGTCAGTGAACACTGAAGCTTTCTTT.

This clonotype was detected ten times or more. The chain recombines TRBV19 with TRBJ2-1, with 7 nucleotides matching TRBD2. This CDR3 region has 15 residues. Per germline, CDR1 LNHDA and CDR2 SQIVND (reference sequence). J lost 2 bases, V lost 3 bases, and 4 bases had no gene match. Here the CDR3 DNA reads TGTGCCAGTAGTATTTCTAGCGGAGCCTACAATGAGCAGTTCTTC. It codes for CASSISSGAYNEQFF.

This clonotype was seen ten or more times. This sequence joins TRBV7-2 and TRBJ2-1; D possibly matches TRBD1 or TRBD2 (5 bases each). V was shortened by 5 bases and J by 6 bases, with 20 bases between the two germline ends. The CDR3 sequence is 16 residues long. Germline V gives CDR1 SGHTA, CDR2 FQGNSA. Here the CDR3 reads CASSKTGTIQRNEQFF. The CDR3 DNA reads as TGTGCCAGCAGCAAAACCGGGACCATACAACGCAATGAGCAGTTCTTC.

This clonotype has ten or more counts. The CDR3 protein is CASMGYRGTYNEQFF. In DNA, the CDR3 is TGTGCCAGCATGGGTTACAGGGGAACCTACAATGAGCAGTTCTTC. This rearrangement joins TRBV6-6 to TRBJ2-1; 7 bases match TRBD1. Germline CDR1 is MNHNY and CDR2 is SVGAGI (reference sequence). CDR3 length: 15 residues. The V segment lost 7 bases and the J segment 2 bases; nucleotides outside the gene matches: 8.

The gene calls are TRBV6-6 and TRBJ1-6; TRBD1 matches 11 bases. Trimming cost V 7 bases and J 14 bases; bases outside gene matches: 13. Per the germline V gene, CDR1 is MNHNY and CDR2 is SVGAGI (reference sequence). The CDR3 runs 15 residues. CDR3 region: CASTPGQGAKSTLHF. CDR3 coding DNA: TGTGCCAGCACTCCCGGACAGGGGGCAAAGTCAACCCTCCACTTT.